This T cell receptor beta chain comes out of a study of blood T cells in healthy people across ages. Through a sample-barcoded 5' primer and a J-beta primer mix, a second PCR was run for 7 to 11 cycles. TCRdb re-called the 5' RACE reads through MiXCR, storing one row per CDR3 protein. Here the sample spans about 670,000 distinct CDR3 sequences, roughly half being singletons. Study conclusions and caveats: Strong correlation was found linking TCR beta diversity to naive T cell percentage.

CDR3 length equals 15 residues. The junction had 8 bases not matched to a gene; V was cut back by 5 bases and J by 4 bases. Germline lookup yields CDR1 MNHEY and CDR2 SVGAGI. This clonotype came up many times. Its antigen is not identified. Sample: blood. V usage is TRBV6-5 and J usage is TRBJ2-3; the match to TRBD2 covers 8 bases. The receptor comes from a woman older than 75 in good health. DNA of the CDR3: TGTGCCAGCAGTGTGGTCCGGGGGGGATCAGATACGCAGTATTTT. This codes for CASSVVRGGSDTQYF.